Presented here are 13 T cell receptor beta chains from one specimen sequenced in a study of blood T cells in healthy people across ages. Together with a sample-barcoded 5' primer, a J-beta primer mix was included in a second PCR lasting about 7 to 11 cycles. TCRdb reprocessed the 5' RACE reads with MiXCR, giving one entry per CDR3 protein. The sample includes 1,500,000 or so distinct CDR3 sequences, under 55% of them seen just once. Sequenced sample: blood. These receptors originate from a woman aged 18-29 years in good health.

In its sample, this clonotype was seen a few times. J is TRBJ2-7 and V is TRBV6-6; D unclear. This CDR3 has 11 residues. Germline V gene sequence: CDR1 MNHNY, CDR2 SVGAGI (reference sequence). V shed 11 bases and J shed 0 bases, with 8 bases lying between them. CDR3 coding DNA: TGTGCCTCTCGAACCTCCTACGAGCAGTACTTC. Translation: CASRTSYEQYF.

This clonotype was recorded a few times. The chain is built from TRBV5-6 and TRBJ1-2; D is ambiguous. Germline assignment: CDR1 SGHDT and CDR2 YYEEEE. Trimming took off 3 bases at V and 8 bases at J, with 20 bases between the two ends. The CDR3 spans 15 residues. The CDR3 DNA reads TGTGCCAGCAGCTCAAGAGACGCCGCAGTCGGGGGCTACACCTTC. Protein: CASSSRDAAVGGYTF.

This clonotype was recorded once. One end of the junction varies from germline; a read error may be responsible. This chain connects TRBV20-1 to TRBJ1-2, with D possibly TRBD1 on 5 matching bases. The CDR3 is made up of 15 amino acids. CDR1 DFQATT and CDR2 SNEGSKA come from the germline V gene (reference sequence). CDR3 DNA sequence: TGCAGTGCTAGAGAGAGAGGGGCCAGTCTCTATGACTACACCTTC. It codes for CSARERGASLYDYTF.

V is TRBV4-3 and J is TRBJ1-6; no clear D gene. The CDR3 extends over 15 amino acids. Trimming removed 0 bases from V and 10 bases from J, with 13 bases in between. Germline loops: CDR1 LGHNA, CDR2 YSLEER. In nucleotides, the CDR3 is TGCGCCAGCAGCCAAGACGCAGACAAAGGATCACCCCTCCACTTT. Amino acids: CASSQDADKGSPLHF.

This clonotype appeared many times. V usage is TRBV7-9 and J usage is TRBJ2-3; D is unclear. This CDR3 has 14 residues. Germline V lookup: CDR1 SEHNR, CDR2 FQNEAQ (reference sequence). The V and J ends lost 7 bases and 2 bases respectively, with 13 bases between them. The CDR3 sequence: CASIPTVNTDTQYF. CDR3 in DNA: TGTGCCAGCATCCCGACGGTTAACACAGATACGCAGTATTTT. The whole variable domain, filled in from reference TRBV7-9 and TRBJ2-3, reads DTGVSQNPRHKITKRGQNVTFRCDPISEHNRLYWYRQTLGQGPEFLTYFQNEAQLEKSRLLSDRFSAERPKGSFSTLEIQRTEQGDSAMYLCASIPTVNTDTQYFGPGTRLTVL.

Points on this clonotype: A read error may account for a junction end that differs from germline. The rearrangement joins TRBV15 to TRBJ1-1, with D tentatively TRBD1 (5 bases). CDR3 size: 18 residues. Looked up from germline, CDR1 is LNHNV and CDR2 is YYDKDF (reference sequence). CDR3 amino acids: CATSSDDSAPLKGTEAFF. The CDR3 DNA is TGTGCCACCAGCAGCGATGACAGTGCGCCCTTGAAGGGAACTGAAGCTTTCTTC.

The genes are TRBV29-1 and TRBJ2-6; perhaps TRBD2 as D (6 bases). In germline, CDR1 is SQVTM, CDR2 ANQGSEA. The V end lost 7 bases, the J end lost 3 bases, and 10 bases lay between the germline ends. The CDR3 is 13 amino acids. As DNA, the CDR3 is TGCAGCGGGGGGGACGTTGGGGCCAACGTCCTGACTTTC. This sequence encodes CSGGDVGANVLTF.

The chain has TRBV10-3 and TRBJ2-4, with D possibly being TRBD1 (6 bases). The J call may be wrong; the DNA end is better matched by TRBJ2-7. This CDR3 contains 15 residues. Germline V lookup: CDR1 ENHRY, CDR2 SYGVKD. DNA of the CDR3: TGTGCCATCAGTGAGTCGGACAGAACCCACTACGAGCAGTACTTC. Its translation: CAISESDRTHYEQYF.

This clonotype was seen only a few times. The CDR3 DNA reads TGCGCCAGCAGCCAAGAGGGTAGCGGGTCCTACCAAGAGACCCAGTACTTC. It codes for CASSQEGSGSYQETQYF. This chain uses TRBV4-1 with TRBJ2-5; TRBD2 aligns across 7 bases. From germline, CDR1 is MGHRA and CDR2 YSYEKL. The V segment lost 0 bases and the J segment 0 bases; nucleotides outside the gene matches: 7. The CDR3 sequence is 17 residues long.

For the CDR3, the DNA is TGCGCCAGCAGCGACGGGCGTCTGGCGCACGAGCAGTACTTC. This encodes CASSDGRLAHEQYF. The gene calls are TRBV4-1 and TRBJ2-7; D is unclear. The CDR3 spans 14 residues. Germline V gives CDR1 MGHRA, CDR2 YSYEKL. V shed 5 bases and J shed 5 bases, with 16 bases lying between them.

The chain has TRBV3-1 and TRBJ1-6; D may be TRBD1 (5 bases). V lost 6 bases to trimming and J lost 5 bases, with 8 bases between them. The CDR3 spans 13 residues. Germline CDR1 LGHDT, CDR2 YNNKEL (reference sequence). CDR3 protein: CASRGRDNSPLHF. The CDR3 DNA reads as TGTGCCAGCAGGGGCAGGGATAATTCACCCCTCCACTTT. Together with reference TRBV3-1 and TRBJ1-6, the CDR3 gives the full variable domain: DTAVSQTPKYLVTQMGNDKSIKCEQNLGHDTMYWYKQDSKKFLKIMFSYNNKELIINETVPNRFSPKSPDKAHLNLHINSLELGDSAVYFCASRGRDNSPLHFGNGTRLTVT.

The chain employs TRBV4-1 and TRBJ2-1; 7 positions agree with TRBD1. CDR1 and CDR2 from the germline V gene are MGHRA and YSYEKL. The CDR3 loop spans 15 amino acids. The V segment lost 1 base and the J segment 5 bases; nucleotides outside the gene matches: 5. As DNA, the CDR3 is TGCGCCAGCAGCCAAGTAGGGGGCAGGGACAATGAGCAGTTCTTC. Amino acids: CASSQVGGRDNEQFF.

This clonotype is a singleton in its sample. V and J are TRBV2 and TRBJ1-1; TRBD1 aligns across 7 bases. J was trimmed by 3 bases and V by 7 bases; bases with no gene match: 8. This CDR3 region has 14 residues. Germline V lookup: CDR1 SNHLY, CDR2 FYNNEI. In nucleotides, the CDR3 is TGTGCCAGCAATAAACCGGGACAGTACACTGAAGCTTTCTTT. Its protein product is CASNKPGQYTEAFF. The variable domain in full, with the rest retrieved from reference TRBV2 and TRBJ1-1, is EPEVTQTPSHQVTQMGQEVILRCVPISNHLYFYWYRQILGQKVEFLVSFYNNEISEKSEIFDDQFSVERPDGSNFTLKIRSTKLEDSAMYFCASNKPGQYTEAFFGQGTRLTVV.